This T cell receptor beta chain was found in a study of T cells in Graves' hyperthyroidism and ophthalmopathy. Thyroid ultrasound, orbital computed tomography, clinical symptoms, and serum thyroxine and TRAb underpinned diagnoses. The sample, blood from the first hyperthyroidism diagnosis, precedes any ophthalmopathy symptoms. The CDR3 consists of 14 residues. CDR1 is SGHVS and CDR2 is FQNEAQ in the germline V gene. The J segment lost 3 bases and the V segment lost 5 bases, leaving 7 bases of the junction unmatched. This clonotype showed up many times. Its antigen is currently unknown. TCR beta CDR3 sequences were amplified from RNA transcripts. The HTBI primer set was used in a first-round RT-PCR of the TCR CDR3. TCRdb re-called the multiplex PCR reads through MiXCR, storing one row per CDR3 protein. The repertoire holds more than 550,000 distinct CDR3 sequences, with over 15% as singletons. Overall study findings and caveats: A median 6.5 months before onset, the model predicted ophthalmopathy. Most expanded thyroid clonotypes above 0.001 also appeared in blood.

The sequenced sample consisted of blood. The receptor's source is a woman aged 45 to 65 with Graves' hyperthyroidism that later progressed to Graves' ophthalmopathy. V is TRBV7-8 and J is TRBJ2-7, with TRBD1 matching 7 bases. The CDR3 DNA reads TGTGCCAGCAGCCGAAGGACAGGACGCTACGAGCAGTACTTC. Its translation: CASSRRTGRYEQYF.